The TCR beta chain under discussion was sequenced for a study of blood T cell repertoires in COVID-19 (dated by TCRdb to the early 2020s). About the investigation overall: The collaborator samples originated in the United States, Italy and Spain and spanned the acute and convalescent phases of COVID-19. The prospective study material was composed of cDNA or gDNA derived from T cells, B-cell-depleted T cells, or PBMCs. Deeply sampled blood TCRbeta repertoires from subjects exposed to, actively infected with, or recovered from COVID-19 were included in the dataset. A freely available public database, intended as a resource for researchers studying the immune response to SARS-CoV-2, is where the repertoires were released. The samples were drawn from the first 160 participants of the ongoing ImmuneRACE study and from over 950 subjects provided by 6 global collaborators. The sample metadata nearly always contained a de-identified subject ID, COVID-19 status, age in years and sex. Where available, HLA class I and class II types were obtained from metadata supplied by the sample provider rather than from assay-based typing. Findings and caveats that apply to the study as a whole: Clinical and demographic metadata were provided uncurated, with the amount varying by source and participant.

TCRbeta CDR3 regions were amplified from genomic DNA using the immunoSEQ Assay, a bias-controlled multiplex PCR. The original methods were these. Within the assay, amplification of reference gene primers was used to estimate how many nucleated cells each sample contained. Sequence reads were collapsed and filtered to measure the absolute abundance of every unique TCRbeta CDR3 rearrangement. For each sample, productive Simpson clonality was calculated by taking the square root of Simpson's diversity index across productive rearrangements. The immuneACCESS repertoire file appears here via TCRdb, limited to in-frame rearrangements. These files lack a portion of the clones; in checked studies, under half of the deficit traces to unresolved V genes, and the cause of the others is not known. The DNA gave D and trimming, while V, J and clone size come from that table. The sample table holds 95,000 to 150,000 clones, of which 80% to 90% were seen once. Clones ranked in the top ten supply 0.88% of the sample.

The collaborating institutions used their own protocols to collect whole blood in K2EDTA tubes. For TCRbeta analysis, collaborators shipped samples as frozen whole blood, isolated PBMCs, or DNA extracted from either of those sample types. Turning to this clone: There is no known antigen for this receptor. No base qualities exist here, and no much larger clone lies one base off it.

The CDR3 runs 14 amino acids, cysteine and phenylalanine included. Of the read, only the CDR3 DNA is kept; its 42 bases are in frame from base 1. For CDR1 and CDR2, the germline V gene lists SQVTM and ANQGSEA. Trimmed from V: 7 bases; trimmed from J: 6 bases; junction bases lacking a gene match: 11. The receptor comes from a woman between 50 and 59 years old with active or convalescent COVID-19. The sequence joins TRBV29-1 to TRBJ2-1; the junction holds 8 bases that match TRBD2. Sequences were obtained from peripheral blood. The DNA sequence is given as TGCAGCGGGGGTAGGGCGGGAGGATCCAATGAGCAGTTCTTC. It codes for CSGGRAGGSNEQFF.